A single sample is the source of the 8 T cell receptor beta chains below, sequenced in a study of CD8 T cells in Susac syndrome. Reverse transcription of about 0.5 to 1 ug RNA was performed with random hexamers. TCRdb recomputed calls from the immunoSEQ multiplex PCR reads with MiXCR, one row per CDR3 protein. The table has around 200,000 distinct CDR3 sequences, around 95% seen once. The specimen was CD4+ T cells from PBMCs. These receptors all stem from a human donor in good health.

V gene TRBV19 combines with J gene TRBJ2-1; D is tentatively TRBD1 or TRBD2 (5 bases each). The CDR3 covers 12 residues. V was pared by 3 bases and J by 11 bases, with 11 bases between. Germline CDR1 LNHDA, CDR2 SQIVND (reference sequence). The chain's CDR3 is CASSIPGTQQFF. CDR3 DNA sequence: TGTGCCAGTAGTATTCCCGGGACCCAGCAGTTCTTC.

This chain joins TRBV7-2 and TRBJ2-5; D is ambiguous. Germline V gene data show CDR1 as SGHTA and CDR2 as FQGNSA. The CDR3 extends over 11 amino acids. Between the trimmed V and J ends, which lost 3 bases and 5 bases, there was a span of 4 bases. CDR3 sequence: CASSFAETQYF. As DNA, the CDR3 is TGTGCCAGCAGCTTCGCCGAGACCCAGTACTTC.

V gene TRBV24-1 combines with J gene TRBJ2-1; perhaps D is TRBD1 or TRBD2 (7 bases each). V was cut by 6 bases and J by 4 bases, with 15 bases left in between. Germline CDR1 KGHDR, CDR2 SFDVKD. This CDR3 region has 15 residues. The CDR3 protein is CATSPGGGPYNEQFF. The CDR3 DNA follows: TGTGCCACCAGTCCAGGGGGGGGGCCATACAATGAGCAGTTCTTC.

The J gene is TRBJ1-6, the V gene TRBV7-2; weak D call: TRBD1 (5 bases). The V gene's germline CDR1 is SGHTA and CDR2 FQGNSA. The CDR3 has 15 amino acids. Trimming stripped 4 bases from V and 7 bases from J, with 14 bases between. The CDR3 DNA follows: TGTGCCAGCAGCTCAATTGCCGCAGGGAATTCACCCCTCCACTTT. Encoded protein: CASSSIAAGNSPLHF.

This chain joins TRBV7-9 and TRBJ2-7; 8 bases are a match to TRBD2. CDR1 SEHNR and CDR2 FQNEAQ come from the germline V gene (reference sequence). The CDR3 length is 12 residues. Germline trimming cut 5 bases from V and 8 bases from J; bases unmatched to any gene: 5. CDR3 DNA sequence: TGTGCCAGCAGCCTGGGACTAGGAAAGCAGTACGTC. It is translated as CASSLGLGKQYV.

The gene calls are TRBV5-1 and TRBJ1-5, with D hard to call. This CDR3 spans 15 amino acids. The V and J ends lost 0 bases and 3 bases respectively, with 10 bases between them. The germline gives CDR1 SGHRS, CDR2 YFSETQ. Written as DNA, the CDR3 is TGCGCCAGCAGCTTGGGGGCCGGGTACAATCAGCCCCAGCATTTT. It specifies CASSLGAGYNQPQHF.

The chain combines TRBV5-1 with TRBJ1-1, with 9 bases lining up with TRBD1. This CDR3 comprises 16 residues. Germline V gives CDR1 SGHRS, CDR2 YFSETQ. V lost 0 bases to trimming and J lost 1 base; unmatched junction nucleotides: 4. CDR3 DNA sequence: TGCGCCAGCAGCTTGGGACGGACAGGGGCGAACACTGAAGCTTTCTTT. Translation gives CASSLGRTGANTEAFF.

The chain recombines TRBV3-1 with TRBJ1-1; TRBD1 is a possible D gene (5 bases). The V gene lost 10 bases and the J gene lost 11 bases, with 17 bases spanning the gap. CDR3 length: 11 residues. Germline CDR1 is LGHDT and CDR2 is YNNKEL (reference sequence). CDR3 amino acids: CATLGGGVAFF. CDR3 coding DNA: TGTGCCACCCTAGGTGGGGGAGTTGCTTTCTTT.